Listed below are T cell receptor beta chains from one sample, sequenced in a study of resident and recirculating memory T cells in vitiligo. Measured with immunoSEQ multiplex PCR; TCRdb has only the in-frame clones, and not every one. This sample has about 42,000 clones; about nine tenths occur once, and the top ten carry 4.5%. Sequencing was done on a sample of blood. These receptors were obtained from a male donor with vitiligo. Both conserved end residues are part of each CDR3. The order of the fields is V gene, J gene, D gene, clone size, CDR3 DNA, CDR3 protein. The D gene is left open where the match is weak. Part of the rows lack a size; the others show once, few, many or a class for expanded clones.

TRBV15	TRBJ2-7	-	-	TGTGCCACCAGCAGAGCCGGGACATCCTACGAGCAGTACTTC	CATSRAGTSYEQYF
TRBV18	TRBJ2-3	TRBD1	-	TGTGCCAGCTCACCAGCCGGGACAGCCTCAACAGATACGCAGTATTTT	CASSPAGTASTDTQYF
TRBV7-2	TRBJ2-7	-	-	TGTGCCAGCAGCTTAGGCCCATCGGGGAGGGAGCAGTACTTC	CASSLGPSGREQYF
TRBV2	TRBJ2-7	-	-	TGTGCCAGCGGAACTACCTCCTACGAGCAGTACTTC	CASGTTSYEQYF
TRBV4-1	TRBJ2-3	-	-	TGCGCCAGCAGCCTCGGACTTGGAGTTTTGGATACGCAGTATTTT	CASSLGLGVLDTQYF
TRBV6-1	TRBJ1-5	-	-	TGTGCCAGCATCGAACAGGGTATCAGTCAGCCCCAGCATTTT	CASIEQGISQPQHF
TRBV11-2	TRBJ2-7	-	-	TGTGCCAGCAGCTTAACGACAGGAGGCTACGAGCAGTACTTC	CASSLTTGGYEQYF
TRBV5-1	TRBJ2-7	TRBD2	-	TGCGCCAGCAGCCCCATAGGGGCGGGGGGCGAGCAGTACTTC	CASSPIGAGGEQYF
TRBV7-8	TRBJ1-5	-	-	TGTGCCAGCAGTCGAACAGGGCGGCATAGCAATCAGCCCCAGCATTTT	CASSRTGRHSNQPQHF
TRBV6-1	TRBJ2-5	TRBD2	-	TGTGCCAGCAGCCCACTAGCGGGGGGGCCACAGACCCAGTACTTC	CASSPLAGGPQTQYF
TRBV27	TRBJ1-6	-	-	TGTGCCAGCAGGGTATTAGGGGCAGTAAATTCACCCCTCCACTTT	CASRVLGAVNSPLHF
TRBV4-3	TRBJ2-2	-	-	TGCGCCAGCAGCCGTGACACCTCGAACACCGGGGAGCTGTTTTTT	CASSRDTSNTGELFF
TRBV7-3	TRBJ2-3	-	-	TGTGCCAGCAGCTTATTTCCCGGTTCAGATACGCAGTATTTT	CASSLFPGSDTQYF
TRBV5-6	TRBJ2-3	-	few	TGTGCCAGCAGCTTGACTAGTCTATGGACAGATACGCAGTATTTT	CASSLTSLWTDTQYF
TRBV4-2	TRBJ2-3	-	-	TGTGCCAGCAGCCAAGATGGCATCATGAGCACAGATACGCAGTATTTT	CASSQDGIMSTDTQYF
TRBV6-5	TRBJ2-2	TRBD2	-	TGTGCCAGCAGCCCCAGACTAGCTTTCGGGGAGCTGTTTTTT	CASSPRLAFGELFF
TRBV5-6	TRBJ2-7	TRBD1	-	TGTGCCAGCAGCACACCCGACAGGGGGGTGTCCTACGAGCAGTACTTC	CASSTPDRGVSYEQYF
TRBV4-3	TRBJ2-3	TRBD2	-	TGCGCCAGCAGCCAAGATTTAAGCGGGGGGGAAAGCACAGATACGCAGTATTTT	CASSQDLSGGESTDTQYF
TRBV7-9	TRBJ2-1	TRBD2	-	TGTGCCAGCAGCCGGGCGGGGGGTAATGAGCAGTTCTTC	CASSRAGGNEQFF
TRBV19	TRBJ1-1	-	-	TGTGCCAGTATAGGCGAACCTAGGGGAACTGAAGCTTTCTTT	CASIGEPRGTEAFF
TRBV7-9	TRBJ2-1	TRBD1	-	TGTGCCAGCATCGGACAGGGATCCTACAATGAGCAGTTCTTC	CASIGQGSYNEQFF
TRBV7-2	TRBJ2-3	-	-	TGTGCCAGCAGCTTACAGTTTCTTGCCACAGATACGCAGTATTTT	CASSLQFLATDTQYF
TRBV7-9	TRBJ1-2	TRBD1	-	TGTGCCAGCAGCCCCCTGACAGGGACGAACTATGGCTACACCTTC	CASSPLTGTNYGYTF
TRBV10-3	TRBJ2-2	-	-	TGTGCCATCAGGGGGGGACTGCAGGACACTACGAACACCGGGGAGCTGTTTTTT	CAIRGGLQDTTNTGELFF
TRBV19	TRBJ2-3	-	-	TGTGCCAGTAGCCCCCGTGTAGCGCAGTCAGATACGCAGTATTTT	CASSPRVAQSDTQYF
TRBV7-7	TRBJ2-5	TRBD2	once	TGTGCCAGCAGCTTAGGCGGGGGGGCGCGGGAGACCCAGTACTTC	CASSLGGGARETQYF
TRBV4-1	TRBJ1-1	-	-	TGCGCCAGCAGCCAAGATTCAGGGGATGGTACTGAAGCTTTCTTT	CASSQDSGDGTEAFF
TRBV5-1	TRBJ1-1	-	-	TGCGCCAGCAGCTTGGGGGGGGTTTATACTGAAGCTTTCTTT	CASSLGGVYTEAFF
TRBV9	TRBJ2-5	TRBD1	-	TGTGCCAGCAGTTGGGACAGCCAAGAGACCCAGTACTTC	CASSWDSQETQYF
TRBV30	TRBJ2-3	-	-	TGTGCCTGGAGCTCAAACATGGATACGCAGTATTTT	CAWSSNMDTQYF
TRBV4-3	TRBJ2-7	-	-	TGCGCCAGCAGCCCGGGACTTACCTACGAGCAGTACTTC	CASSPGLTYEQYF
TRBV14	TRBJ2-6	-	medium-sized	TGTGCCAGCAGCTCCATCCACTCTGGGGCCAACGTCCTGACTTTC	CASSSIHSGANVLTF
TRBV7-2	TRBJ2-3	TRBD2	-	TGTGCCAGCAGCTCCGGACTAGCGGGTTACACAGATACGCAGTATTTT	CASSSGLAGYTDTQYF
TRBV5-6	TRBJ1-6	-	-	TGTGCCAGCAGCTTGGGTCGGTCGCCCCTCCACTTT	CASSLGRSPLHF
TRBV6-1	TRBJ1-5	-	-	TGTGCCAGTCAAGCCCGCCCCGTCCCCAATCAGCCCCAGCATTTT	CASQARPVPNQPQHF
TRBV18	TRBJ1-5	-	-	TGTGCCAGCTCACCACTATCGGGATACCATCAGCCCCAGCATTTT	CASSPLSGYHQPQHF
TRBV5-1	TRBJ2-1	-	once	TGCGCCAGCAGCTTGGTCCAGAACAATGAGCAGTTCTTC	CASSLVQNNEQFF
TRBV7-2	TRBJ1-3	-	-	TGTGCCAGCAGCTTCCCAGGATCTGGAAACACCATATATTTT	CASSFPGSGNTIYF
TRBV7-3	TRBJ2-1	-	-	TGTGCCAGCAGCCCGAACGGGGAATACAATGAGCAGTTCTTC	CASSPNGEYNEQFF
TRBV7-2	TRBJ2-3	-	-	TGTGCCAGCAGCCTTCACGCGGGGCCCACAGATACGCAGTATTTT	CASSLHAGPTDTQYF
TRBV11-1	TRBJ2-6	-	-	TGTGCCAGCAGCACACAGCAGGGTGGTGGGGCCAACGTCCTGACTTTC	CASSTQQGGGANVLTF